This record covers a single T cell receptor beta chain. Antigen: not known. This sample is drawn from a study of blood T cells in healthy people across ages. Notes on the study in general: When set beside aged donors, long-lived donors presented more naive CD4+ cells and higher diversity.

Alongside a J-beta primer mix, a sample-barcoded 5' primer served in a second PCR lasting about 7 to 12 cycles. Unique molecular identifiers of 12 random nucleotides labeled each cDNA. TCRdb redid the calling of the 5' RACE reads with MiXCR, one entry per CDR3 protein. The sample records under 700,000 distinct CDR3 sequences, around 24% being singletons. Every sample yielded at least 6.5 million isolated PBMCs. The CDR3 is made up of 17 amino acids. Trimming stripped 0 bases from V and 0 bases from J, with 12 bases between. Looked up from germline, CDR1 is SGHAT and CDR2 is FQNNGV. These data also featured in a second study, about T cells of mothers and their children. That paper notes: The M1S primer of the second PCR added sample barcodes and 2-4 random nucleotides.

Sequencing was carried out using blood. The chain couples TRBV11-2 to TRBJ2-4; D is perhaps TRBD1 (5 bases). This receptor was taken from a boy aged 5-17 years in good health. In nucleotides, the CDR3 is TGTGCCAGCAGCTTAGACCTCAGGGTGGTAGCCAAAAACATTCAGTACTTC. This encodes CASSLDLRVVAKNIQYF.